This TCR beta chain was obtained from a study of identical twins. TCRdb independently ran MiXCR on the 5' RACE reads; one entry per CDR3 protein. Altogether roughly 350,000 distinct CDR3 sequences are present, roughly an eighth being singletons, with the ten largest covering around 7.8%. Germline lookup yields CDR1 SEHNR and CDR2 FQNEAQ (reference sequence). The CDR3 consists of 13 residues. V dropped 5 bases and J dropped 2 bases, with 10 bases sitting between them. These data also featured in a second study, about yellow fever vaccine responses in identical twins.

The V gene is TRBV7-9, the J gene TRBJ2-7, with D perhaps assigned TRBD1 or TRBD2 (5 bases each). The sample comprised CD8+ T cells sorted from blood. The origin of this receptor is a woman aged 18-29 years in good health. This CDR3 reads CASSHGAAYEQYF. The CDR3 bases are TGTGCCAGCAGCCACGGGGCGGCCTACGAGCAGTACTTC.